A selection of T cell receptor beta chains follows, all from one sample in a study of human T cells and chemical hapten exposure. TCRdb analysed the RACE reads with MiXCR anew, one entry per CDR3 protein. The sample shows 350,000 to 450,000 distinct CDR3 sequences, approximately 5.1% of them seen only once. The source was whole blood, collected in connection with sensitization to the hapten diphenylcyclopropenone (DPC). The receptors originated from a woman aged 45-59 years with alopecia areata. Some clones in this sample may be carry-over from other donors' samples. The conserved cysteine and the conserved F or W are not part of the CDR3 here. The order of the fields is J gene, V gene, clone size, CDR3 protein. Size tells how often a clone was seen (once, few, many) or the class of an expanded clone, and some rows leave it out.

>TRBJ2-7|TRBV7-9|few
ASSLRAGYNYEQY
>TRBJ1-5|TRBV3-1|.
ASSQGRSNQPQH
>TRBJ2-5|TRBV3-1|many
ASSQFAAGRQETQY
>TRBJ2-7|TRBV13|many
ASSLRERGARGRTYEQY
>TRBJ1-5|TRBV6-1|few
ASSEVGNLNQPQH
>TRBJ2-3|TRBV9|many
ASSEGGGRTDTQY
>TRBJ1-4|TRBV6-5|.
ASSYGVEANEKLF
>TRBJ1-4|TRBV20-1|.
SARWQGSEKLF
>TRBJ1-5|TRBV28|many
ASSLLQGQPQH
>TRBJ1-2|TRBV29-1|many
SVERMSAIGYT
>TRBJ2-7|TRBV5-1|many
ASSSLGQGVSYEQY
>TRBJ2-6|TRBV3-1|many
ASSSADVLT
>TRBJ1-1|TRBV29-1|many
SGHREREAF
>TRBJ2-3|TRBV12-3/TRBV12-4|.
ASSPVAGGPPDTQY
>TRBJ1-5|TRBV6-5|many
ASRPRGRGNQPQH
>TRBJ2-3|TRBV7-2|few
ASSGQGRSDTQY
>TRBJ2-1|TRBV5-1|many
ASSPPAANNEQF
>TRBJ2-7|TRBV6-5|few
ASSEGLGAGYEQY
>TRBJ2-2|TRBV5-4|many
ASSSRQGAGTGELF
>TRBJ2-1|TRBV7-2|few
ASSLESGGANEQF
>TRBJ1-6|TRBV20-1|.
SANRGAYNSPLH
>TRBJ2-6|TRBV6-5|many
ASSPDRVGANVLT
>TRBJ2-1|TRBV29-1|many
SVAVSLNEQF
>TRBJ2-3|TRBV9|many
ASSVGVEPTDTQY
>TRBJ1-1|TRBV27|few
ASSFGGRLDTEAF
>TRBJ2-2|TRBV24-1|.
ATSTGGRTGELF
>TRBJ2-3|TRBV18|.
ASSHGSPGDTQY
>TRBJ1-1|TRBV30|many
AGGTGASSTEAF
>TRBJ1-5|TRBV30|few
AWSEGRGFQPQH
>TRBJ1-4|TRBV27|.
ASSFDRVNEKLF
>TRBJ2-3|TRBV2|.
ATAGDRATDTQY
>TRBJ1-1|TRBV6-5|few
ASSLRGTKAF
>TRBJ2-6|TRBV28|many
ASSLSPTGSGANVLT
>TRBJ2-5|TRBV5-1|many
ASSLGQAETQY
>TRBJ1-6|TRBV7-8|few
ASSLARQALH
>TRBJ1-6|TRBV5-1|many
ASSLGQGGNSPLH
>TRBJ1-6|TRBV20-1|few
SASEAQGRSPLH
>TRBJ2-1|TRBV6-5|few
ASTLLGLSGGEQF
>TRBJ1-1|TRBV29-1|many
SVARGATEAF
>TRBJ1-2|TRBV2|many
ASSETHPTGSHGYT